The 10 T cell receptor beta chains below were found in one sample sequenced in a study of blood T cells in healthy people across ages. Then a second PCR, running roughly 7 to 12 cycles, was carried out with a sample-barcoded 5' primer and a J-beta primer mix. TCRdb called the 5' RACE reads again in MiXCR, with one record for every CDR3 protein. The sample gives 1.5 million to 2 million distinct CDR3 sequences, about 31% of which show up once; approximately 10% is in the top ten. Sequenced: blood. These receptors all come from a woman between 25 and 40 years old in good health.

This clonotype appeared many times. This rearrangement joins TRBV5-6 to TRBJ2-1; perhaps TRBD1 as D (5 bases). V was pared by 6 bases and J by 2 bases, with 12 bases between. CDR1 is SGHDT and CDR2 is YYEEEE in the germline V gene. The CDR3 runs to 14 residues. The CDR3 DNA follows: TGTGCCAGCACCCAGGGTTCGACCTACAATGAGCAGTTCTTC. Amino acid sequence: CASTQGSTYNEQFF.

This clonotype was detected a few times. The rearrangement links TRBV12-3 or TRBV12-4 to TRBJ2-7, with 9 nucleotides matching TRBD1. The CDR3 totals 16 residues. The V segment lost 2 bases and the J segment 5 bases; nucleotides outside the gene matches: 10. The CDR3 sequence is CASSLTPGTGWNEQYF. The CDR3 region has the DNA TGTGCCAGCAGTTTAACCCCCGGGACAGGGTGGAACGAGCAGTACTTC.

Concerning this clonotype: At one end, the junction sequence differs from germline, possibly due to a read error. Written as DNA, the CDR3 is TGCAGTGCTAGACCCTCAGGCAGGGTCTTATTGAACACTGGAGCTTTCTTT. Protein product: CSARPSGRVLLNTGAFF. The V and J genes are TRBV20-1 and TRBJ1-1; the D gene is possibly TRBD1 (5 bases). This CDR3 is 17 amino acids long. Germline CDR1 is DFQATT and CDR2 is SNEGSKA (reference sequence).

The chain has TRBV12-3 or TRBV12-4 and TRBJ2-7; D is uncertain. This CDR3 is 12 amino acids long. Trimming pared 6 bases from V and 1 base from J, leaving 7 bases between. This CDR3 is CASRLNSYEQYF. The CDR3 DNA reads as TGTGCCAGCAGATTGAATTCCTACGAGCAGTACTTC.

The chain uses TRBV4-2 and TRBJ2-1; D ambiguous. Germline CDR1 reads LGHNA; CDR2 reads YNFKEQ. The CDR3 has 15 residues. Trimming took off 1 base at V and 6 bases at J, with 13 bases between the two ends. The CDR3 region has the DNA TGTGCCAGCAGCCAAGCGGCGTCCCCCGTCAATGAGCAGTTCTTC. Encoded protein: CASSQAASPVNEQFF.

The V gene is TRBV20-1, the J gene TRBJ2-1, with 7 bases matching TRBD1. The junction had 3 bases not matched to a gene; V was cut back by 7 bases and J by 3 bases. The V gene's germline CDR1 is DFQATT and CDR2 SNEGSKA (reference sequence). This CDR3 is built from 12 residues. The CDR3 DNA sequence: TGCAGTGGAAGGGGGCACTACAATGAGCAGTTCTTC. As protein: CSGRGHYNEQFF.

The rearrangement uses TRBV20-1 and TRBJ2-1; D ambiguous. The J call is doubtful: the DNA matches TRBJ2-7 better. The CDR3 loop spans 15 amino acids. Germline V CDR1 and CDR2: DFQATT, SNEGSKA (reference sequence). This chain's CDR3 is CSARGVTSFPYEQYF. The CDR3 bases are TGCAGTGCTAGAGGGGTAACTTCTTTCCCCTACGAGCAGTACTTC.

V and J are TRBV6-1 and TRBJ2-5, with D perhaps TRBD2 (5 bases). Germline CDR1 is MNHNS and CDR2 is SASEGT. The CDR3 extends over 13 amino acids. The ends were cut back, 6 bases at V and 5 bases at J, with 13 bases in the middle. The CDR3 nucleotides are TGTGCCAGCAGCCGGATGGGAGACGAGACCCAGTACTTC. It is translated as CASSRMGDETQYF.

This clonotype was seen a few times. The gene calls are TRBV9 and TRBJ1-2; D ambiguous. This CDR3 spans 14 amino acids. The germline CDR1 and CDR2 sequences are SGDLS and YYNGEE. V was shortened by 0 bases and J by 4 bases, with 10 bases between the two germline ends. In DNA form, the CDR3 reads TGTGCCAGCAGCGTAGCCCCGATCAGCTATGGCTACACCTTC. Translation gives CASSVAPISYGYTF.

This chain links TRBV4-1 with TRBJ1-4; D call uncertain. The CDR3 is made up of 15 amino acids. Looked up from germline, CDR1 is MGHRA and CDR2 is YSYEKL. Deletions cut 0 bases from V and 4 bases from J, with 9 bases between. The CDR3 DNA follows: TGCGCCAGCAGCCAAGATCAGCTGAATAATGAAAAACTGTTTTTT. Its translation is CASSQDQLNNEKLFF.